By share, the clone carrying this TCR beta chain ranks as medium-sized. What it binds is unknown. This record comes from a study of spatial heterogeneity in lung cancer. At the level of the study: Strong correlation was found between tumor-region TCR transcript counts and a T cell module score from matched bulk RNA-seq.

Study outcomes and limitations: Expanded intratumoral alpha and beta TCR counts tracked tumor mutation counts.

Time point: sample taken at primary tumor resection. Germline V gene lookup returns CDR1 SGHTA and CDR2 FQGNSA. The CDR3 totals 14 residues. V lost 3 bases, J lost 1 base, and 6 bases lay in between. TCRdb passed the 5' RACE reads through MiXCR, listing each CDR3 protein once. The table lists fewer than 5,000 distinct CDR3 sequences, about 8.4% of them singletons. The receptor was isolated from a male donor with early-stage non-small cell lung cancer. This material consisted of lung tumor tissue, taken at surgery. J is TRBJ2-2 and V is TRBV7-2, with unresolved D. CDR3 sequence: CASSFVGNTGELFF. The CDR3 region has the DNA TGTGCCAGCAGCTTTGTTGGGAACACCGGGGAGCTGTTTTTT.